The 15 T cell receptor beta chains below all came from one sample that was sequenced in a study of blood T cell repertoires in COVID-19 (dated by TCRdb to between 2020 and 2021). Library method: the immunoSEQ multiplex PCR assay. The immuneACCESS repertoire file appears here via TCRdb, limited to in-frame rearrangements. These files lack a portion of the clones; in checked studies, under half of the deficit traces to unresolved V genes, and the cause of the others is not known. This sample is represented by roughly 68,000 clones; around 90% of them were singletons. The top ten clones comprise about 27% of the sample. The specimen sequenced was peripheral blood. The source is a man over 45 with acute or convalescent COVID-19.

This clone was seen a handful of times. The genes are TRBV6-5 and TRBJ2-5; a weak D match, TRBD1 (6 bases). The germline CDR1 and CDR2 sequences are MNHEY and SVGAGI. The CDR3 runs 12 residues. The CDR3 sequence is CSTTGLGETQYF. For the CDR3, the DNA is TGTTCTACGACAGGCCTCGGAGAGACCCAGTACTTC.

The rearrangement uses TRBV5-6 and TRBJ1-2; TRBD1 is a possible D gene (5 bases). CDR1 and CDR2 (germline): SGHDT, YYEEEE. With 0 bases removed from V and 8 bases from J, the gap between germline ends came to 11 bases. CDR3 size: 13 residues. The CDR3 sequence: CASSLDRMGGYTF. CDR3 coding DNA: TGTGCCAGCAGCTTGGACAGGATGGGCGGCTACACCTTC.

The chain combines TRBV7-6 with TRBJ2-7, with 11 bases lining up with TRBD2. Germline V gene lookup returns CDR1 SGHVS and CDR2 FNYEAQ. The V and J ends lost 0 bases and 3 bases, in that order; junction bases with no gene match: 7. There are 17 residues in the CDR3. This chain's CDR3 is CASSLARPSGGLYEQYF. CDR3 in DNA: TGTGCCAGCAGCTTAGCTAGGCCTAGCGGGGGGCTCTACGAGCAGTACTTC. Complete variable domain (other parts from reference TRBV7-6 and TRBJ2-7): GAGVSQSPRYKVTKRGQDVALRCDPISGHVSLYWYRQALGQGPEFLTYFNYEAQQDKSGLPNDRFSAERPEGSISTLTIQRTEQRDSAMYRCASSLARPSGGLYEQYFGPGTRLTVT.

V gene TRBV5-6 combines with J gene TRBJ1-2, with TRBD1 matching over 8 bases. The CDR3 length is 15 residues. Per germline, CDR1 SGHDT and CDR2 YYEEEE. With V trimmed by 4 bases and J by 7 bases, 12 bases remained unmatched. The DNA for the CDR3 is TGTGCCAGCAGCCCGGGGACAGGCACGGCGTTTGGCTACACCTTC. This gives the protein CASSPGTGTAFGYTF.

V gene TRBV6-5 combines with J gene TRBJ2-7; 7 bases align to TRBD1. V lost 6 bases and J lost 2; bases outside the gene matches: 7. This CDR3 region has 14 residues. The germline gives CDR1 MNHEY, CDR2 SVGAGI. CDR3: CASRPGTVTYEQYF. Written as DNA, the CDR3 is TGTGCCAGCAGGCCCGGGACAGTAACCTACGAGCAGTACTTC.

The chain joins TRBV24-1 to TRBJ2-3; 7 bases agree with TRBD2. Germline V gives CDR1 KGHDR, CDR2 SFDVKD. The CDR3 consists of 14 residues. Unmatched junction bases numbered 5, after V lost 7 bases and J lost 2 bases. The CDR3 loop is CATRGDYPTDTQYF. In DNA, the CDR3 is TGTGCCACCAGAGGGGACTACCCCACAGATACGCAGTATTTT.

This chain uses TRBV11-2 with TRBJ1-5, with D hard to call. Trimming left V 5 bases short and J 4 bases short, with 9 bases between. Germline V gene lookup returns CDR1 SGHAT and CDR2 FQNNGV. The CDR3 length is 13 residues. Here the CDR3 DNA reads TGTGCCAGCAGCCCCCGGGGAAATCAGCCCCAGCATTTT. It is translated as CASSPRGNQPQHF.

The chain joins TRBV11-1 to TRBJ1-1; 8 nucleotides agree with TRBD1. V was clipped by 5 bases and J by 4 bases; unmatched bases: 3. Per the germline V gene, CDR1 is SGHAT and CDR2 is FQDESV (reference sequence). The CDR3 consists of 13 residues. The chain's CDR3 is CASSNRGATEAFF. CDR3 DNA: TGTGCCAGCAGCAACAGGGGGGCCACTGAAGCTTTCTTT.

The genes are TRBV5-1 and TRBJ1-5; TRBD1 aligns across 8 bases. Germline values: CDR1 SGHRS, CDR2 YFSETQ. The CDR3 consists of 15 residues. V was clipped by 4 bases and J by 3 bases; unmatched bases: 6. CDR3 protein: CASSRGGQDNQPQHF. The CDR3, as DNA: TGCGCCAGCAGCAGGGGGGGACAGGACAATCAGCCCCAGCATTTT.

The V and J genes are TRBV7-9 and TRBJ2-3; TRBD2 matches at 7 bases. J was trimmed by 4 bases and V by 7 bases; bases with no gene match: 2. Germline loops: CDR1 SEHNR, CDR2 FQNEAQ (reference sequence). This CDR3 contains 12 residues. The CDR3 DNA follows: TGTGCCAGCAACAGCGGGGCAGATACGCAGTATTTT. It specifies CASNSGADTQYF.

The J gene is TRBJ2-2, the V gene TRBV2; 8 bases line up with TRBD1. The germline V gene has CDR1 SNHLY and CDR2 FYNNEI. CDR3 length: 13 amino acids. After removal of 10 bases from V and 5 bases from J, the junction contained 6 bases not matched to a gene. CDR3 DNA: TGTGCCACCGGACAGGGTTGGACCGGGGAGCTGTTTTTT. This sequence encodes CATGQGWTGELFF.

The rearrangement uses TRBV7-6 and TRBJ1-5, with 9 bases that match TRBD1. Germline V lookup: CDR1 SGHVS, CDR2 FNYEAQ. This CDR3 is 16 amino acids long. V was pared by 5 bases and J by 1 base, with 6 bases of the junction left unmatched. The CDR3 here is CASSPGQGLSNQPQHF. The CDR3 bases are TGTGCCAGCAGCCCAGGACAGGGGTTGAGCAATCAGCCCCAGCATTTT.

This clone was seen more than once but under ten times. The DNA of the CDR3 is TGTGCCAGCAGGCTGAACCGGGACACCTACGAGCAGTACTTC. Its translation is CASRLNRDTYEQYF. This rearrangement joins TRBV27 to TRBJ2-7, with D perhaps matching TRBD1 (6 bases). Between the trimmed V and J ends, which lost 6 bases and 2 bases, there was a span of 14 bases. CDR1 is MNHEY and CDR2 is SMNVEV in the germline V gene (reference sequence). CDR3 size: 14 residues.

The chain combines TRBV30 with TRBJ1-1; TRBD1 agrees at 8 bases. The germline gives CDR1 GTSNPN, CDR2 SVGIG (reference sequence). The CDR3 has 14 residues. With 1 base clipped from V and 9 bases from J, the junction kept 10 bases outside the gene matches. DNA for the CDR3: TGTGCCTGGAGTGCTGGACAGGGAAAGGGGAAAGCTTTCTTT. It yields the protein CAWSAGQGKGKAFF.

The chain has TRBV11-2 and TRBJ1-4; 7 positions agree with TRBD1. The CDR3 runs 19 residues. Trimming at V came to 5 bases and at J to 7 bases, leaving 22 bases not matched to a gene. Germline CDR1 reads SGHAT; CDR2 reads FQNNGV. DNA of the CDR3: TGTGCCAGCAGCCCTCCCTCTCCTTCAGACAGGGCGAGGATTGAAAAACTGTTTTTT. It encodes CASSPPSPSDRARIEKLFF.